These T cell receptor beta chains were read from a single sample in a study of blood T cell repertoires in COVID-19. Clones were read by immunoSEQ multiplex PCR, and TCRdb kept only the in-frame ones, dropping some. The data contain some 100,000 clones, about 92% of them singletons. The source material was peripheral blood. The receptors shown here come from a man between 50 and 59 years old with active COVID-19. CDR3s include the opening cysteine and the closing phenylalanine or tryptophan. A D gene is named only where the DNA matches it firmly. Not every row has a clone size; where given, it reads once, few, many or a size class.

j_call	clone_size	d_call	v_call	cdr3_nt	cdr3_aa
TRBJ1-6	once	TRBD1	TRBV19	TGTGCCAGTAGTACCCGGGACAGAAATTCACCCCTCCACTTT	CASSTRDRNSPLHF
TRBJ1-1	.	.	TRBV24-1	TGTGCCACCAGTGATTCCTCGGCAGGGATGGGCACTGAAGCTTTCTTT	CATSDSSAGMGTEAFF
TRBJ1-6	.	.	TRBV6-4	TGTGCCAGCAGTGGTGGAGATAATTCACCCCTCCACTTT	CASSGGDNSPLHF
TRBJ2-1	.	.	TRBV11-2	TGTGCTTCCAGTCAGGGGGGTCACAATGAGCAGTTCTTC	CASSQGGHNEQFF
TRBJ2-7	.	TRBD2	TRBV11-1	TGTGCCAGCAGCTTACTAGCGGACCCTTGGGAGCAGTACTTC	CASSLLADPWEQYF
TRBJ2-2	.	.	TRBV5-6	TGTGCCAGCAGCTTGTACCTTAGGGGGAATACCGGGGAGCTGTTTTTT	CASSLYLRGNTGELFF
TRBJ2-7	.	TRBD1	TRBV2	TGTGCCAGCAGCTCCGGGACAGGGACCTACGAGCAGTACTTC	CASSSGTGTYEQYF
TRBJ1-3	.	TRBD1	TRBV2	TGTGCCAGCAGTGAAGCAAGACAGGGTACATACTCTGGAAACACCATATATTTT	CASSEARQGTYSGNTIYF
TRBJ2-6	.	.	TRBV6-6	TGTGCCAGCAGCCACACAAGCGCTGGGGCCAACGTCCTGACTTTC	CASSHTSAGANVLTF
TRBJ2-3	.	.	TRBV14	TGTGCCAGCAGCCGCAATGGGGGACTTAGCACAGATACGCAGTATTTT	CASSRNGGLSTDTQYF
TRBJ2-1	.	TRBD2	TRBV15	TGTGCCACCAGCACGACGCCGTTACTAGCGGGAGGCCCCTACAATGAGCAGTTCTTC	CATSTTPLLAGGPYNEQFF
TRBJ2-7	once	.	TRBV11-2	TGTGCCAGCAGCCGGAACCCACAGGGATACGAGCAGTACTTC	CASSRNPQGYEQYF
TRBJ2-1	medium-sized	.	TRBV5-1	TGCGCCAGCTCGCGTCGCTTGAGCTCCTACAATGAGCAGTTCTTC	CASSRRLSSYNEQFF
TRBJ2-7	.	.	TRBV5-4	TGTGCCAGCAGCTTTGCACGGGACTTCCCCTACGAGCAGTACTTC	CASSFARDFPYEQYF
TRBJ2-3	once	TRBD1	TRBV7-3	TGTGCCAGCAGCCAACAGGGGGGCACAGATACGCAGTATTTT	CASSQQGGTDTQYF
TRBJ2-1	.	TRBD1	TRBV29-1	TGCAGCGTTGACCAAAACAGGGGGCGCACGAATGAGCAGTTCTTC	CSVDQNRGRTNEQFF
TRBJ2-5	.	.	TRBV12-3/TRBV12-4	TGTGCCAGCAGTTCTAAAGAGACCCAGTACTTC	CASSSKETQYF
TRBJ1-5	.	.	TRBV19	TGTGCCAGTAGTTGGGACAAAAACGATCAGCCCCAGCATTTT	CASSWDKNDQPQHF